Each of the 14 T cell receptor beta chains below was sequenced from the same sample in a study of CD8+CD57+ T cells in acquired aplastic anemia. The sequenced patients had an expansion of CD8+CD57+ cells seen by flow cytometry. Profiles of TCR beta VDJ and CDR3 were generated from a genomic DNA template. TCRdb called the reads again in MiXCR, with one record for every CDR3 protein. Here the sample spans roughly 250,000 distinct CDR3 sequences, around 45% being singletons. Input material: sorted CD4+, CD8+, or CD8+CD57+ T cells (not recorded which) from PBMCs. The receptors originated from a human donor with aplastic anemia.

The genes are TRBV12-3 or TRBV12-4 and TRBJ2-7; TRBD1 is a possible D gene (5 bases). V shed 6 bases and J shed 6 bases, with 21 bases lying between them. The CDR3 loop spans 15 amino acids. CDR3 amino acids: CASSQEQGNAGEQYF. The CDR3 coding sequence is TGTGCCAGCAGCCAAGAGCAGGGCAATGCTGGCGAGCAGTACTTC.

This chain uses TRBV2 with TRBJ2-7; the match to TRBD1 covers 7 bases. J lost 6 bases, V lost 6 bases, and 8 bases had no gene match. The CDR3 runs 13 residues. The germline V gene has CDR1 SNHLY and CDR2 FYNNEI. CDR3 sequence (DNA): TGTGCCAGCAGCGACAGGGTCACCTGCGAGCAGTACGTC. Encoded protein: CASSDRVTCEQYV.

This clonotype was seen more than once but under ten times. The CDR3 loop is CSASSPTGLNTEAFF. The CDR3 region has the DNA TGCAGTGCTAGTTCACCTACAGGGTTGAACACTGAAGCTTTCTTT. The chain recombines TRBV20-1 with TRBJ1-1; possible D gene TRBD1, 6 bases. V was cut by 3 bases and J by 0 bases, with 14 bases left in between. Germline V gives CDR1 DFQATT, CDR2 SNEGSKA (reference sequence). The length of the CDR3 is 15 residues.

This clonotype was found once. The chain combines TRBV25-1 with TRBJ2-3; D could derive from TRBD1 or TRBD2 (5 bases each). Trimming shortened V by 3 bases and J by 3 bases, and 10 bases separated the two germline ends. In germline, CDR1 is MGHDK, CDR2 SYGVNS. This CDR3 has 14 residues. The CDR3 DNA reads as TGTGCCAGCAGTGATCCGGGACGGACAGATACGCAGTATTTT. Translation gives CASSDPGRTDTQYF.

This clonotype was recorded only once. A read error may account for a junction end that differs from germline. The J gene is TRBJ1-2, the V gene TRBV10-1; 10 bases are shared with TRBD1. Germline V CDR1 and CDR2: WNHNN, SYGVQD (reference sequence). The CDR3 loop spans 15 amino acids. CDR3 loop: CASIRRDRGFNGYAF. CDR3 nucleotides: TGTGCCAGCATTAGACGGGACAGGGGTTTCAATGGCTACGCCTTC.

The genes are TRBV29-1 and TRBJ1-2; tentatively, D is TRBD1 (5 bases). The germline V and J ends were trimmed by 3 bases and 6 bases, with 8 bases remaining between them. The CDR3 loop spans 11 amino acids. Germline V CDR1 and CDR2: SQVTM, ANQGSEA. In nucleotides, the CDR3 is TGCAGCGTTGATCAGGGTAATGGCTACACCTTC. Translating gives CSVDQGNGYTF.

This clonotype was counted at least ten times. This chain's CDR3 is CAISEKGGNEQFF. The DNA of the CDR3 is TGTGCCATCAGTGAGAAGGGAGGGAATGAGCAGTTCTTC. The chain couples TRBV10-3 to TRBJ2-1; 7 bases match TRBD2. With V trimmed by 2 bases and J by 7 bases, 2 bases remained unmatched. The length of the CDR3 is 13 residues. Germline assignment: CDR1 ENHRY and CDR2 SYGVKD.

The V and J genes are TRBV20-1 and TRBJ1-6; no clear D gene. V was clipped by 3 bases and J by 9 bases, with 18 bases between them. This CDR3 region has 15 residues. Germline lookup yields CDR1 DFQATT and CDR2 SNEGSKA (reference sequence). The CDR3 nucleotides read TGCAGTGCTAGCGCACGAACTCAGGAGATTTCACCCCTCCACTTT. Translating gives CSASARTQEISPLHF.

This clonotype was observed at least ten times. V gene TRBV15 combines with J gene TRBJ2-5; 12 positions match TRBD2. The CDR3 is made up of 17 amino acids. Germline CDR1 and CDR2: LNHNV and YYDKDF (reference sequence). Unmatched junction bases numbered 8, after V lost 1 base and J lost 5 bases. CDR3 protein: CATSRASGGARDETQYF. Here the CDR3 DNA reads TGTGCCACCAGCAGAGCTAGCGGGGGGGCTCGGGATGAGACCCAGTACTTC.

For this clonotype: Possible read error: a much larger clone is one base away. As the CDR3 is not closed by the conserved phenylalanine or tryptophan, this likely results from a read error. The chain recombines TRBV9 with TRBJ1-1; TRBD1 might be the D (6 bases). Germline CDR1 is SGDLS and CDR2 is YYNGEE. V gave up 0 bases and J gave up 0 bases, with 9 bases separating them. The CDR3 is 15 amino acids. This CDR3 reads CASSVDDRMNTEAFL. CDR3 bases: TGTGCCAGCAGCGTAGATGACAGGATGAACACTGAAGCTTTCCTT.

Regarding this clonotype: A much larger clone differs by one base, so this may be a read error. The J gene is TRBJ2-7, the V gene TRBV6-5; 7 bases are a match to TRBD2. CDR1 is MNHEY, CDR2 SVGAGI, per germline. There are 13 residues in the CDR3. V lost 8 bases to trimming and J lost 6 bases; unmatched junction nucleotides: 10. The CDR3 DNA follows: TGTGCCAGCCGGGCGGGAGAAACCGTCGAGCAGTACTTC. This codes for CASRAGETVEQYF.

This chain links TRBV6-4 with TRBJ2-1; D may be TRBD2 (6 bases). The CDR3 is 15 amino acids. The germline gives CDR1 MRHNA, CDR2 SNTAGT. Trimming stripped 0 bases from V and 0 bases from J, with 6 bases between. DNA for the CDR3: TGTGCCAGCAGTGACTCTAGCGGCTCCTACAATGAGCAGTTCTTC. Protein: CASSDSSGSYNEQFF.

This rearrangement joins TRBV19 to TRBJ1-5, with 7 bases fitting TRBD1. The V and J ends lost 5 bases and 3 bases, in that order; junction bases with no gene match: 10. The germline gives CDR1 LNHDA, CDR2 SQIVND (reference sequence). This CDR3 spans 16 amino acids. The CDR3 region is CASSASIGGNNQPQHF. DNA for the CDR3: TGTGCCAGTAGTGCCTCGATAGGGGGCAACAATCAGCCCCAGCATTTT.

This clonotype was seen repeatedly, ten times or more. The chain is built from TRBV7-9 and TRBJ1-1; D gene unclear. The CDR3 covers 12 residues. Germline-derived CDR1 and CDR2 are SEHNR and FQNEAQ (reference sequence). V was cut by 4 bases and J by 6 bases, with 9 bases left in between. CDR3 amino acids: CASSSLRAEAFF. CDR3 nucleotide sequence: TGTGCCAGCAGCTCCTTGAGGGCTGAAGCTTTCTTT.